This is a list of T cell receptor beta chains from one sample in a study of T cell repertoires in cytomegalovirus infection. TCRdb reanalysed the reads using MiXCR and keeps one entry per CDR3 protein. The sample holds approximately 730,000 distinct CDR3 sequences, roughly 28% seen once. No antigen has been identified for these receptors. Sequencing used cultured CD8+ T cells from PBMCs, obtained from culture after CMV antigen stimulation. These TCRs come from a human donor in good health (CMV status not recorded). Some clones in this sample may be carry-over from other donors' samples. Both conserved end residues are part of each CDR3. D genes are given only for firm matches. Clone size is stated in some rows and not others, as once, few, many or a class when expanded.

d_gene,abundance,j_gene,v_gene,CDR3aa,CDR3nt
TRBD1,few,TRBJ2-2,TRBV29-1,CSGDRSMDRGHTGELFF,TGCAGCGGGGACCGATCCATGGACAGGGGACACACCGGGGAGCTGTTTTTT
-,many,TRBJ2-7,TRBV7-9,CASSPNTYEQYF,TGTGCCAGCAGTCCTAACACTTACGAGCAGTACTTC
TRBD1,few,TRBJ2-7,TRBV6-1,CASRQGTDISYEQYF,TGTGCCAGCAGGCAAGGGACAGACATCTCCTACGAGCAGTACTTC
-,-,TRBJ1-4,TRBV2,CASRFEKLFF,TGTGCCAGCAGGTTTGAAAAACTGTTTTTT
-,-,TRBJ2-1,TRBV4-1,CASSQQTPSHNEQFF,TGCGCCAGCAGCCAGCAAACCCCCTCCCACAATGAGCAGTTCTTC
-,-,TRBJ1-1,TRBV14,CASSQDRAGAVSTEAFF,TGTGCCAGCAGCCAAGATCGGGCAGGAGCCGTCTCCACTGAAGCTTTCTTT
-,-,TRBJ1-1,TRBV5-6,CASSSFFRVTHEAFF,TGTGCCAGCAGCTCGTTTTTTCGGGTAACCCATGAAGCTTTCTTT
-,few,TRBJ2-7,TRBV19,CASSAGGSYEQYF,TGTGCCAGTAGCGCAGGGGGGAGCTACGAGCAGTACTTC
-,many,TRBJ2-7,TRBV7-2,CASTTVKYEQYF,TGTGCCAGCACCACGGTCAAGTACGAGCAGTACTTC
-,few,TRBJ2-3,TRBV7-9,CASSSILTVWRTDTQYF,TGTGCCAGCAGCTCGATCTTGACAGTTTGGAGGACAGATACGCAGTATTTT